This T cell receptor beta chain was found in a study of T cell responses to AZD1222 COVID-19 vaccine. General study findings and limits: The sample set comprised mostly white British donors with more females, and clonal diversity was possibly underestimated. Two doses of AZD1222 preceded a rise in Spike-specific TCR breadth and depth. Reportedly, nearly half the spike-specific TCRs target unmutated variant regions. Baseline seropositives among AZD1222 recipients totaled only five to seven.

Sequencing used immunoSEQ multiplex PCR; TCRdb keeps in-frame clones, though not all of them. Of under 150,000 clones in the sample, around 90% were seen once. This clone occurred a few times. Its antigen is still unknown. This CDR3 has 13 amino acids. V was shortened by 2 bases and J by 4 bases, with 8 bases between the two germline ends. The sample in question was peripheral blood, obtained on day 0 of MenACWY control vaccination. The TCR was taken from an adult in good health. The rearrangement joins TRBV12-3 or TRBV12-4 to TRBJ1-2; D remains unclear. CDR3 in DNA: TGTGCCAGCAGTTTAAGGGAGTCCTATGGCTACACCTTC. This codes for CASSLRESYGYTF.